The clone carrying this TCR beta chain was observed once. The protocol was immunoSEQ multiplex PCR, while the TCRdb copy is restricted to in-frame clones and leaves out a portion. Of 60,000 to 90,000 clones listed, 85% to 95% are singletons. V shed 0 bases and J 5 bases; nucleotides not matched to a gene: 3. Germline-derived CDR1 and CDR2 are GTSNPN and SVGIG (reference sequence). The CDR3 spans 15 residues. This entry is derived from a study of cytomegalovirus exposure and HLA in healthy donors. This sequence was found in a woman between 18 and 30 years old in good health and CMV-seronegative. The material sequenced was PBMCs. The chain links TRBV30 to TRBJ2-3; 12 nucleotides align to TRBD2. The CDR3 is CAWSVLAGGRDTQYF. Written as DNA, the CDR3 is TGTGCCTGGAGTGTACTAGCGGGGGGTAGAGATACGCAGTATTTT.